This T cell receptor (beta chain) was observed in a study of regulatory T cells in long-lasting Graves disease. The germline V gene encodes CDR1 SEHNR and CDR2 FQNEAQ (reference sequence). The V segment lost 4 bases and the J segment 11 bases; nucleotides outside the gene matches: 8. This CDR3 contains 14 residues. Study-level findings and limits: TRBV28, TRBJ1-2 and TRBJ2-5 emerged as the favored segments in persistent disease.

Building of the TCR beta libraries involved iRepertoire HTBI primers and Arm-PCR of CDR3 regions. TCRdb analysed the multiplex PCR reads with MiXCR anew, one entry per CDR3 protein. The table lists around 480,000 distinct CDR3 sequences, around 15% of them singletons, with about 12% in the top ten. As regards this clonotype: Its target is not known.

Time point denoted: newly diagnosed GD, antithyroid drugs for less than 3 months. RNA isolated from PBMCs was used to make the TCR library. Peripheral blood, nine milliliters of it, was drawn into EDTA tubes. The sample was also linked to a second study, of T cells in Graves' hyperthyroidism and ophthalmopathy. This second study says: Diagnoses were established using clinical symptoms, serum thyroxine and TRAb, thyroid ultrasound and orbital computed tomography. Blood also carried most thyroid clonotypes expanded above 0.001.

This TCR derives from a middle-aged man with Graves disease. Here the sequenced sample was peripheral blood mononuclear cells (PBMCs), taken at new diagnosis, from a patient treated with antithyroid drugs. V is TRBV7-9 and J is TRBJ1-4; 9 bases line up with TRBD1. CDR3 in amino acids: CASSWGQGIGKLFF. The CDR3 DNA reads TGTGCCAGCAGCTGGGGACAGGGCATAGGGAAACTGTTTTTT.